These 18 T cell receptor beta chains share one sample of origin, sequenced in a study of cytomegalovirus exposure and HLA in healthy donors. Primers included in the PCR were 60 Vbeta and 13 Jbeta primers. TCRdb's table, derived via immunoSEQ multiplex PCR, lists solely in-frame clones and lacks some. The table lists roughly 40,000 clones. The source material was PBMCs. The receptors come from a middle-aged man in good health and CMV-seropositive.

This chain uses TRBV7-3 with TRBJ2-3; TRBD1 matches at 9 bases. This CDR3 region has 15 residues. Germline V gene data show CDR1 as SGHTA and CDR2 as FQGTGA. V lost 5 bases and J lost 4; bases outside the gene matches: 7. The CDR3 region is CASSKQGARADTQYF. Here the CDR3 DNA reads TGTGCCAGCAGCAAACAGGGGGCGAGAGCAGATACGCAGTATTTT.

The chain links TRBV25-1 to TRBJ2-2, with 8 bases that match TRBD1. This CDR3 spans 16 amino acids. Germline V gene sequence: CDR1 MGHDK, CDR2 SYGVNS. The ends lost 4 bases at V and 1 base at J; junction bases unmatched: 5. The CDR3 DNA sequence: TGTGCCAGCAGTGGCCTCAGGGGGCAGAACACCGGGGAGCTGTTTTTT. Translation: CASSGLRGQNTGELFF. Drawing the rest from reference TRBV25-1 and TRBJ2-2, the complete variable domain is EADIYQTPRYLVIGTGKKITLECSQTMGHDKMYWYQQDPGMELHLIHYSYGVNSTEKGDLSSESTVSRIRTEHFPLTLESARPSHTSQYLCASSGLRGQNTGELFFGEGSRLTVL.

Here the CDR3 reads CASGDRANSPLHF. In DNA form, the CDR3 reads TGTGCCAGTGGGGACAGGGCGAATTCACCCCTCCACTTT. The chain is built from TRBV19 and TRBJ1-6; 9 bases match TRBD1. Germline loops: CDR1 LNHDA, CDR2 SQIVND (reference sequence). The J segment lost 7 bases and the V segment lost 8 bases, leaving 3 bases of the junction unmatched. This CDR3 region has 13 residues.

The chain employs TRBV7-2 and TRBJ2-7, with 9 bases identical to TRBD2. V trimming: 5 bases; J trimming: 3 bases; junction bases outside the gene matches: 8. CDR1 is SGHTA and CDR2 is FQGNSA in the germline V gene. This CDR3 comprises 15 residues. The CDR3 loop is CASSTAASGIYEQYF. The CDR3, as DNA: TGTGCCAGCAGCACCGCGGCTAGCGGGATCTACGAGCAGTACTTC.

CDR3 coding DNA: TGTGCCAGCAAAGGGGAGACTAGCGGGACAGATACGCAGTATTTT. Its translation is CASKGETSGTDTQYF. V gene TRBV4-2 combines with J gene TRBJ2-3; 10 positions agree with TRBD2. The CDR3 totals 15 residues. Germline-derived CDR1 and CDR2 are LGHNA and YNFKEQ. The trim removed 7 bases at V and 3 bases at J, leaving 7 bases unmatched.

This chain connects TRBV6-5 to TRBJ2-7; D uncertain. Per germline, CDR1 MNHEY and CDR2 SVGAGI. The CDR3 extends over 14 amino acids. The V end was cut by 0 bases, the J end by 0 bases, with 6 bases between. CDR3 DNA: TGTGCCAGCAGTTACTCGGGCAGCTCCTACGAGCAGTACTTC. Its protein is CASSYSGSSYEQYF.

The genes are TRBV5-1 and TRBJ2-3, with 14 bases identical to TRBD2. The germline gives CDR1 SGHRS, CDR2 YFSETQ. After removal of 6 bases from V and 1 base from J, the junction contained 7 bases not matched to a gene. CDR3 length: 17 amino acids. The CDR3 here is CASTRGLAGDGTDTQYF. The CDR3 nucleotides read TGCGCCAGCACTAGGGGACTAGCGGGAGATGGCACAGATACGCAGTATTTT. Full variable domain (outside the CDR3, taken from reference TRBV5-1 and TRBJ2-3): KAGVTQTPRYLIKTRGQQVTLSCSPISGHRSVSWYQQTPGQGLQFLFEYFSETQRNKGNFPGRFSGRQFSNSRSEMNVSTLELGDSALYLCASTRGLAGDGTDTQYFGPGTRLTVL.

The rearrangement links TRBV28 to TRBJ2-1; 7 nucleotides line up with TRBD2. V shed 2 bases, J shed 5 bases, and the junction held 6 bases outside the gene matches. The CDR3 contains 15 residues. CDR1 is MDHEN and CDR2 is SYDVKM in the germline V gene. The CDR3 DNA reads TGTGCCAGCAGTTTAGCGGGAGTCGGGAACAATGAGCAGTTCTTC. Protein: CASSLAGVGNNEQFF.

This chain connects TRBV2 to TRBJ1-2; tentatively, D is TRBD1 (5 bases). The germline gives CDR1 SNHLY, CDR2 FYNNEI. V dropped 4 bases and J dropped 0 bases, with 9 bases sitting between them. This CDR3 spans 14 amino acids. CDR3 loop: CASSADSTNYGYTF. The DNA of the CDR3 is TGTGCCAGCAGTGCCGACAGTACTAACTATGGCTACACCTTC.

This chain connects TRBV29-1 to TRBJ2-1; the D gene is possibly TRBD2 (5 bases). Germline V gene lookup returns CDR1 SQVTM and CDR2 ANQGSEA. CDR3 length: 12 residues. V was pared by 4 bases and J by 3 bases, with 7 bases between. The CDR3 reads CSVGGGYNEQFF. CDR3 DNA: TGCAGCGTTGGCGGAGGCTACAATGAGCAGTTCTTC.

As to this clone: Other nucleotide sequences in the sample specify the same CDR3. Written as DNA, the CDR3 is TGCGCCAGCAGCTTGGATGTTCCGGGACTAGCTGAGCTGGGGATATACAATGAGCAGTTCTTC. Protein product: CASSLDVPGLAELGIYNEQFF. This sequence joins TRBV5-1 and TRBJ2-1; 9 bases align to TRBD2. The V segment lost 0 bases and the J segment 4 bases; nucleotides outside the gene matches: 20. The CDR3 has 21 amino acids. Germline V gene lookup returns CDR1 SGHRS and CDR2 YFSETQ.

The rearrangement joins TRBV9 to TRBJ2-1; D is perhaps TRBD2 (5 bases). The length of the CDR3 is 15 residues. V was trimmed by 0 bases and J by 7 bases, leaving 14 bases between them. Germline CDR1 is SGDLS and CDR2 is YYNGEE. CDR3 DNA: TGTGCCAGCAGCGTAGGGGGAGCCCCAGGAAATGAGCAGTTCTTC. As protein: CASSVGGAPGNEQFF.

The chain employs TRBV5-1 and TRBJ1-2, with TRBD1 identical over 9 bases. V gave up 3 bases and J gave up 0 bases; unmatched junction bases: 0. The germline V gene has CDR1 SGHRS and CDR2 YFSETQ. CDR3 size: 14 residues. The CDR3 bases are TGCGCCAGCAGCTGGACAGGGGCTAACTATGGCTACACCTTC. This sequence encodes CASSWTGANYGYTF. Full variable domain (missing parts from reference TRBV5-1 and TRBJ1-2): KAGVTQTPRYLIKTRGQQVTLSCSPISGHRSVSWYQQTPGQGLQFLFEYFSETQRNKGNFPGRFSGRQFSNSRSEMNVSTLELGDSALYLCASSWTGANYGYTFGSGTRLTVV.

The rearrangement uses TRBV28 and TRBJ2-5, with D maybe TRBD2 (5 bases). The DNA end lines up better with TRBJ2-7; the J call may be wrong. CDR1 is MDHEN, CDR2 SYDVKM, per germline. CDR3 length: 14 amino acids. The CDR3 DNA reads TGTGCCAGCAGTTTCGAGGGCGGAACCTACGAGCAGTACTTC. This gives the protein CASSFEGGTYEQYF.

The chain uses TRBV7-9 and TRBJ2-7, with D hard to call. The CDR3 is 15 amino acids. With 4 bases removed from V and 2 bases from J, the gap between germline ends came to 15 bases. Looked up from germline, CDR1 is SEHNR and CDR2 is FQNEAQ (reference sequence). Here the CDR3 reads CASSSLVERPYEQYF. CDR3 nucleotides: TGTGCCAGCAGCTCCCTCGTAGAGAGGCCCTACGAGCAGTACTTC.

The chain has TRBV7-2 and TRBJ1-3, with TRBD1 as a possible D gene (6 bases). The germline gives CDR1 SGHTA, CDR2 FQGNSA. CDR3 length equals 16 residues. Trimming took 2 bases from V and 2 from J, leaving 13 bases between them. Here the CDR3 reads CASSLRSAGAGNTIYF. In DNA, the CDR3 is TGTGCCAGCAGCTTACGTTCTGCAGGGGCTGGAAACACCATATATTTT.

The CDR3 DNA follows: TGTGCCAGCAGCGAGGGGGGGCCTTCGAACACTGAAGCTTTCTTT. This translates into CASSEGGPSNTEAFF. The chain has TRBV7-9 and TRBJ1-1; D might be TRBD1 (6 bases). Germline loops: CDR1 SEHNR, CDR2 FQNEAQ (reference sequence). The CDR3 covers 15 residues. With 5 bases removed from V and 1 base from J, the gap between germline ends came to 14 bases.

The chain carries TRBV30 and TRBJ2-1; 14 positions match TRBD2. Looked up from germline, CDR1 is GTSNPN and CDR2 is SVGIG (reference sequence). CDR3 length: 14 amino acids. V shed 5 bases, J shed 10 bases, and the junction held 7 bases outside the gene matches. CDR3 residues: CAWEGLAGVGEQFF. In DNA, the CDR3 is TGTGCCTGGGAGGGACTAGCGGGAGTAGGGGAGCAGTTCTTC.